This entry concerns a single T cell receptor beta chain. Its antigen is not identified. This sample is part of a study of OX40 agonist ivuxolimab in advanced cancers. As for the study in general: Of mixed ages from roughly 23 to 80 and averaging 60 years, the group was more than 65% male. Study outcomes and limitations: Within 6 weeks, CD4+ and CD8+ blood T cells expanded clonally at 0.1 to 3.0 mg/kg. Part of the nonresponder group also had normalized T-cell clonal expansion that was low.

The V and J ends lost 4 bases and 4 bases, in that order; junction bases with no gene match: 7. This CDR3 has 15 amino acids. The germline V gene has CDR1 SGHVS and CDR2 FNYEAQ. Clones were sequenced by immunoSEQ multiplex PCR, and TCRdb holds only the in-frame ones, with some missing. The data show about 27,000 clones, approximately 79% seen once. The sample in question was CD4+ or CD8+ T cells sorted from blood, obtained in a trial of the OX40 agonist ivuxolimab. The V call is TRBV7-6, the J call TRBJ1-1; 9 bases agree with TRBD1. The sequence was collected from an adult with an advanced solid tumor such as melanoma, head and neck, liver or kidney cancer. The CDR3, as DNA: TGTGCCAGCAGCTCAGCCTCGACAGGGGGCACTGAAGCTTTCTTT. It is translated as CASSSASTGGTEAFF. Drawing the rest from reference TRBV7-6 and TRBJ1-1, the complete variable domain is GAGVSQSPRYKVTKRGQDVALRCDPISGHVSLYWYRQALGQGPEFLTYFNYEAQQDKSGLPNDRFSAERPEGSISTLTIQRTEQRDSAMYRCASSSASTGGTEAFFGQGTRLTVV.